The present T cell receptor beta chain was sequenced within a study of early T cells in non-severe SARS-CoV-2 infection. Note on this clonotype: Its specificity is not known.

Study results and caveats: Missing private and CD4 specificities, VDJdb matching favored anti-spike CD8 responses.

V lost 0 bases and J lost 3, with 8 bases in between. CDR1 and CDR2 from the germline V gene are KGHSH and LQKENI. The CDR3 length is 15 residues. Attached unique molecular identifiers marked individual cDNA molecules. MiXCR, applied by TCRdb to the 5' RACE reads, yields one record per CDR3 protein. Seen here are 25,000 to 30,000 distinct CDR3 sequences, less than 6.5% observed once, and the top ten hold around 2.5%. This receptor was taken from an adult who was a healthcare worker with PCR-confirmed SARS-CoV-2 infection or an uninfected control (not recorded which). The chain employs TRBV18 and TRBJ1-4; D is possibly TRBD1 (6 bases). What was sequenced was whole blood. CDR3 coding DNA: TGTGCCAGCTCACCACCGACAGGCGCTAATGAAAAACTGTTTTTT. This gives the protein CASSPPTGANEKLFF.